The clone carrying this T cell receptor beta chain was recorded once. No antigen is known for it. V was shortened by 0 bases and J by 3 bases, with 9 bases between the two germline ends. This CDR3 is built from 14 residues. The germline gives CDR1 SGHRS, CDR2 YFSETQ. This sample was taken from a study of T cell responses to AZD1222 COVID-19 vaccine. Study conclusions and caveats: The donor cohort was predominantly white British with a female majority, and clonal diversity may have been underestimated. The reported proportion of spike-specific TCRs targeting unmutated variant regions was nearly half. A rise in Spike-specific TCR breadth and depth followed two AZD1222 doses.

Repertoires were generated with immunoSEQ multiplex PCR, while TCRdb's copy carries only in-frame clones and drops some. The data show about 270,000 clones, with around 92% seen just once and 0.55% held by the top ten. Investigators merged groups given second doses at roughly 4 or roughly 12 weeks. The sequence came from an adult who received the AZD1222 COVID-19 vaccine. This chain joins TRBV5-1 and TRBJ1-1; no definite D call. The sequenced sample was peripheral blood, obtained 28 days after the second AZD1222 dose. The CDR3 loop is CASSLVVADTEAFF. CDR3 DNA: TGCGCCAGCAGCTTGGTTGTGGCGGACACTGAAGCTTTCTTT.